The clone carrying this TCR beta chain has just a few counts. Its matching antigen is unknown. The sample comes from a study of blood T cells in healthy people across ages. Study-wide results and limits: The study found more naive CD4+ cells and higher diversity in long-lived than aged donors.

Then a second PCR, running roughly 7 to 11 cycles, was carried out with a sample-barcoded 5' primer and a J-beta primer mix. One entry per CDR3 protein, called by TCRdb with MiXCR from the 5' RACE reads. The sample lists some 1.7 million distinct CDR3 sequences; 28% were seen once. The origin of this receptor is a woman aged 25 to 39 in good health. The sample comprised blood.

The CDR3 loop reads CASYSNQPQHF. The DNA of the CDR3 is TGTGCCAGTTATAGCAATCAGCCCCAGCATTTT. The chain recombines TRBV28 with TRBJ1-5; no clear D gene. The V gene lost 9 bases and the J gene lost 0 bases, with 3 bases spanning the gap. This CDR3 is built from 11 residues. Germline loops: CDR1 MDHEN, CDR2 SYDVKM.